The rows below give T cell receptor beta chains drawn from one sample of a study of OX40 agonist ivuxolimab in advanced cancers. TCRdb's copy holds only in-frame clones and misses some; the assay was immunoSEQ multiplex PCR. The sample includes tens of thousands of clones, approximately 87% of them seen just once. Specimen: CD4+ or CD8+ T cells sorted from blood, collected in a trial of the OX40 agonist ivuxolimab. The source of these receptors is an adult with an advanced solid tumor such as melanoma, head and neck, liver or kidney cancer. Each CDR3 is given with its conserved first and last residue. The order of the fields is clone size, J gene, D gene, V gene, CDR3 DNA, CDR3 protein. A D gene is named only where the DNA matches it firmly. The listing skips clone size in some rows; elsewhere it reads once, few, many or a size class.

abundance: -; j_gene: TRBJ2-7; d_gene: -; v_gene: TRBV19; CDR3nt: TGTGCCAGTAGTATGGGGGAGACGGGCGACGAGCAGTACTTC; CDR3aa: CASSMGETGDEQYF
abundance: -; j_gene: TRBJ1-1; d_gene: -; v_gene: TRBV19; CDR3nt: TGTGCCAGTATACCGGGGTTGAACACTGAAGCTTTCTTT; CDR3aa: CASIPGLNTEAFF
abundance: once; j_gene: TRBJ1-2; d_gene: -; v_gene: TRBV19; CDR3nt: TGTGCCAGTAGTATGGGACGGCTACCTGTTTCTGGCTACACCTTC; CDR3aa: CASSMGRLPVSGYTF
abundance: -; j_gene: TRBJ2-2; d_gene: TRBD1; v_gene: TRBV5-1; CDR3nt: TGCGCCAGCAGCCTAACCCAGGGGGCGAGGAGGAACACCGGGGAGCTGTTTTTT; CDR3aa: CASSLTQGARRNTGELFF
abundance: -; j_gene: TRBJ1-6; d_gene: -; v_gene: TRBV30; CDR3nt: TGTGCCTGGAGTATTGACGTGGCGGGGAGCTATAATTCACCCCTCCACTTT; CDR3aa: CAWSIDVAGSYNSPLHF
abundance: once; j_gene: TRBJ2-7; d_gene: -; v_gene: TRBV6-6; CDR3nt: TGTGCCAGCACCCCAGACCCCACAACCTACGAGCAGTACTTC; CDR3aa: CASTPDPTTYEQYF
abundance: few; j_gene: TRBJ2-1; d_gene: -; v_gene: TRBV7-2; CDR3nt: TGTGCCAGCAGCCCGGGTCTCAATAATGAGCAGTTCTTC; CDR3aa: CASSPGLNNEQFF
abundance: -; j_gene: TRBJ1-1; d_gene: -; v_gene: TRBV30; CDR3nt: TGTGCCTGGAGCCTGAAGGGTAGGGGGGGGACTGAAGCTTTCTTT; CDR3aa: CAWSLKGRGGTEAFF
abundance: -; j_gene: TRBJ2-1; d_gene: -; v_gene: TRBV5-4; CDR3nt: TGTGCCAGCAGCCCGACACCAAACTCCTACAATGAGCAGTTCTTC; CDR3aa: CASSPTPNSYNEQFF
abundance: -; j_gene: TRBJ1-1; d_gene: -; v_gene: TRBV6-5; CDR3nt: TGTGCCAGCAGGGGCTCAGGTGAACAAGCTTTCTTT; CDR3aa: CASRGSGEQAFF
abundance: -; j_gene: TRBJ1-4; d_gene: -; v_gene: TRBV30; CDR3nt: TGTGCCTCCAGAGTGGGGGCTTCGACTAATGAAAAACTGTTTTTT; CDR3aa: CASRVGASTNEKLFF
abundance: -; j_gene: TRBJ2-5; d_gene: TRBD2; v_gene: TRBV28; CDR3nt: TGTGCCAGCAACGGGGGGGGGCTTGACGAGACCCAGTACTTC; CDR3aa: CASNGGGLDETQYF
abundance: few; j_gene: TRBJ1-5; d_gene: -; v_gene: TRBV28; CDR3nt: TGTGCCAGCAGATCTAGCAATCAGCCCCAGCATTTT; CDR3aa: CASRSSNQPQHF
abundance: -; j_gene: TRBJ1-6; d_gene: -; v_gene: TRBV18; CDR3nt: TGTGCCAGCTCACCATCCGGACAGAACTATAATTCACCCCTCCACTTT; CDR3aa: CASSPSGQNYNSPLHF
abundance: -; j_gene: TRBJ1-1; d_gene: -; v_gene: TRBV9; CDR3nt: TGTGCCAGCAGCCCCCCGTTGGGTGAAGCTTTCTTT; CDR3aa: CASSPPLGEAFF
abundance: -; j_gene: TRBJ2-2; d_gene: -; v_gene: TRBV2; CDR3nt: TGTGCCAGCAGTGACCCCGGGGAGCTGTTTTTT; CDR3aa: CASSDPGELFF
abundance: -; j_gene: TRBJ1-2; d_gene: TRBD1; v_gene: TRBV6-5; CDR3nt: TGTGCCAGCACTAGATCGGGACAGGGGACCTATGGCTACACCTTC; CDR3aa: CASTRSGQGTYGYTF
abundance: -; j_gene: TRBJ2-7; d_gene: TRBD1; v_gene: TRBV12-5; CDR3nt: TGTGCTAGTGGTTTGAGGAGCCGGGACAGGGGGTACGAGCAGTACTTC; CDR3aa: CASGLRSRDRGYEQYF
abundance: -; j_gene: TRBJ1-4; d_gene: -; v_gene: TRBV5-6; CDR3nt: TGTGCCAGCAGCTTCCAGGGAGAGCGGGAAAAACTGTTTTTT; CDR3aa: CASSFQGEREKLFF
abundance: -; j_gene: TRBJ1-1; d_gene: -; v_gene: TRBV10-1; CDR3nt: TGCGCCAGCAGTCTTGAGGTGAACACTGAAGCTTTCTTT; CDR3aa: CASSLEVNTEAFF
abundance: -; j_gene: TRBJ2-5; d_gene: TRBD2; v_gene: TRBV7-2; CDR3nt: TGTGCCAGCAGCTTAGTGGACGGGGGGACGGGGGAGACCCAGTACTTC; CDR3aa: CASSLVDGGTGETQYF
abundance: -; j_gene: TRBJ2-2; d_gene: TRBD1; v_gene: TRBV4-2; CDR3nt: TGTGCCAGCAGCCAAGATCATGTACAGGGGGCGAACACCGGGGAGCTGTTTTTT; CDR3aa: CASSQDHVQGANTGELFF
abundance: -; j_gene: TRBJ1-4; d_gene: -; v_gene: TRBV5-6; CDR3nt: TGTGCCAGCAGACTACTGGGAACTGAAAAACTGTTTTTT; CDR3aa: CASRLLGTEKLFF
abundance: -; j_gene: TRBJ2-3; d_gene: -; v_gene: TRBV11-3; CDR3nt: TGTGCCAGCAGCTTAGCGGGAGATGTAAATACGCAGTATTTT; CDR3aa: CASSLAGDVNTQYF
abundance: few; j_gene: TRBJ1-2; d_gene: TRBD1; v_gene: TRBV5-1; CDR3nt: TGCGCCAGCAGCCCACGGACAGGGGGAAACTATGGCTACACCTTC; CDR3aa: CASSPRTGGNYGYTF
abundance: -; j_gene: TRBJ2-7; d_gene: -; v_gene: TRBV19; CDR3nt: TGTGCCAGTAGTAGACCGGGACGCTACGAGCAGTACTTC; CDR3aa: CASSRPGRYEQYF
abundance: -; j_gene: TRBJ2-1; d_gene: TRBD1; v_gene: TRBV19; CDR3nt: TGTGCCAGTAGTATAGGGACCGGGACAGGGGTCCACAATGAGCAGTTCTTC; CDR3aa: CASSIGTGTGVHNEQFF
abundance: -; j_gene: TRBJ1-1; d_gene: TRBD1; v_gene: TRBV28; CDR3nt: TGTGCCAGCAGTTACCTTACCGACAGGGGGAGGTTATTT; CDR3aa: CASSYLTDRGRLF
abundance: -; j_gene: TRBJ1-2; d_gene: -; v_gene: TRBV19; CDR3nt: TGTGCCAGTAGTATCCTCTTCCCGGGACATCCGAACTATGGCTACACCTTC; CDR3aa: CASSILFPGHPNYGYTF
abundance: -; j_gene: TRBJ2-3; d_gene: -; v_gene: TRBV27; CDR3nt: TGTGCCAGCAGTTTACTTTCGGCGGCTGCTAGAGATACGCAGTATTTT; CDR3aa: CASSLLSAAARDTQYF
abundance: -; j_gene: TRBJ1-2; d_gene: -; v_gene: TRBV2; CDR3nt: TGTGCCAGCACGGTCAGGGGCCTTGGCTACACCTTC; CDR3aa: CASTVRGLGYTF
abundance: -; j_gene: TRBJ2-7; d_gene: -; v_gene: TRBV7-9; CDR3nt: TGTGCCAGCAGCTTAGGGTTGGCAGGGATATCCTACGAGCAGTACTTC; CDR3aa: CASSLGLAGISYEQYF
abundance: -; j_gene: TRBJ1-1; d_gene: -; v_gene: TRBV30; CDR3nt: TGTGCCTGGCAGGGGCGGATTCAGAGGAGGACTGAAGCTTTCTTT; CDR3aa: CAWQGRIQRRTEAFF
abundance: few; j_gene: TRBJ1-4; d_gene: -; v_gene: TRBV5-1; CDR3nt: TGCGCCAGCAGCTACTCGACAGTTAATGAAAAACTGTTTTTT; CDR3aa: CASSYSTVNEKLFF
abundance: -; j_gene: TRBJ2-5; d_gene: TRBD2; v_gene: TRBV7-7; CDR3nt: TGTGCTAGCAGCTTAGCGGGAGCGTTCCAAGAGACCCAGTACTTC; CDR3aa: CASSLAGAFQETQYF
abundance: -; j_gene: TRBJ1-1; d_gene: TRBD1; v_gene: TRBV29-1; CDR3nt: TGCAGCTCAAAAAAACCAGGGGGGACTGAAGCTTTCTTT; CDR3aa: CSSKKPGGTEAFF
abundance: once; j_gene: TRBJ2-3; d_gene: -; v_gene: TRBV18; CDR3nt: TGTGCCAGCTCCCTCAAAACGGGGGAACGTGGCACAGATACGCAGTATTTT; CDR3aa: CASSLKTGERGTDTQYF
abundance: -; j_gene: TRBJ2-2; d_gene: TRBD1; v_gene: TRBV19; CDR3nt: TGTGCCAGTAGTATAGATCGAACAGGGGGGACCGGGGAGCTGTTTTTT; CDR3aa: CASSIDRTGGTGELFF
abundance: -; j_gene: TRBJ2-5; d_gene: -; v_gene: TRBV7-2; CDR3nt: TGTGCCAGCAGCTTAGCGCGGAATGTCGAGACCCAGTACTTC; CDR3aa: CASSLARNVETQYF
abundance: -; j_gene: TRBJ2-7; d_gene: TRBD1; v_gene: TRBV10-3; CDR3nt: TGTGCCATCAGGGAAAGCGACAGGGAAAGCTCCTACGAGCAGTACTTC; CDR3aa: CAIRESDRESSYEQYF
abundance: -; j_gene: TRBJ2-1; d_gene: TRBD2; v_gene: TRBV5-1; CDR3nt: TGCGCCAGCAGCCCCGGACTAGCCTACAATGAGCAGTTCTTC; CDR3aa: CASSPGLAYNEQFF
abundance: -; j_gene: TRBJ1-2; d_gene: -; v_gene: TRBV19; CDR3nt: TGTGCCAGTAGTATAGGGTCCGCTCTCAACTATGGCTACACCTTC; CDR3aa: CASSIGSALNYGYTF
abundance: -; j_gene: TRBJ1-2; d_gene: -; v_gene: TRBV29-1; CDR3nt: TGCAGCGTTGAGCGGGACACCTTCCCCTATGGCTACACCTTC; CDR3aa: CSVERDTFPYGYTF
abundance: once; j_gene: TRBJ2-1; d_gene: TRBD2; v_gene: TRBV6-1; CDR3nt: TGTGCCAGCAGTGGACTAGCGGGAGGGAATGAGCAGTTCTTC; CDR3aa: CASSGLAGGNEQFF
abundance: -; j_gene: TRBJ1-3; d_gene: -; v_gene: TRBV18; CDR3nt: TGTGCCAGCTCACCATACGCGCCGAGCCCTGGAAACACCATATATTTT; CDR3aa: CASSPYAPSPGNTIYF
abundance: -; j_gene: TRBJ1-1; d_gene: -; v_gene: TRBV20-1; CDR3nt: TGCAGTGTGAGGGACACTGAAGCTTTCTTT; CDR3aa: CSVRDTEAFF
abundance: -; j_gene: TRBJ2-7; d_gene: -; v_gene: TRBV5-6; CDR3nt: TGTGCCAGCAGCAGGGGACTGCCTTTGGGATCCGGTGAGCAGTACTTC; CDR3aa: CASSRGLPLGSGEQYF
abundance: -; j_gene: TRBJ1-1; d_gene: -; v_gene: TRBV7-9; CDR3nt: TGTGCCAGCAGCCTCGCGAGATGGAACACTGAAGCTTTCTTT; CDR3aa: CASSLARWNTEAFF
abundance: -; j_gene: TRBJ2-7; d_gene: TRBD2; v_gene: TRBV29-1; CDR3nt: TGCAGCGTAATCGGGACTAGCGAGGGTTGGGGTGAGCAGTACTTC; CDR3aa: CSVIGTSEGWGEQYF
abundance: -; j_gene: TRBJ2-1; d_gene: -; v_gene: TRBV14; CDR3nt: TGTGCCAGCAGCCGAACAGGGCCCGGATACAATGAGCAGTTCTTC; CDR3aa: CASSRTGPGYNEQFF
abundance: once; j_gene: TRBJ1-3; d_gene: -; v_gene: TRBV5-6; CDR3nt: TGTGCCAGCAGCTCCAGAGTAAACACCATATATTTT; CDR3aa: CASSSRVNTIYF
abundance: -; j_gene: TRBJ2-1; d_gene: TRBD1; v_gene: TRBV4-2; CDR3nt: TGTGCCAGCAGCACCCGGACAGGGTACAATGAGCAGTTCTTC; CDR3aa: CASSTRTGYNEQFF
abundance: -; j_gene: TRBJ2-6; d_gene: -; v_gene: TRBV7-3; CDR3nt: TGTGCCAGCAGCCCTAGTACAGGGAGGTCTGGGGCCAACGTCCTGACTTTC; CDR3aa: CASSPSTGRSGANVLTF
abundance: -; j_gene: TRBJ2-6; d_gene: -; v_gene: TRBV13; CDR3nt: TGTGCCAGCAGCTTAATATGGAGCTCTGGGGCCAACGTCCTGACTTTC; CDR3aa: CASSLIWSSGANVLTF
abundance: -; j_gene: TRBJ1-2; d_gene: -; v_gene: TRBV4-2; CDR3nt: TGTGCCAGCAGCCAAGATTGGACATCTCCCTATGGCTACACCTTC; CDR3aa: CASSQDWTSPYGYTF
abundance: -; j_gene: TRBJ2-5; d_gene: -; v_gene: TRBV4-1; CDR3nt: TGCGCCAGCAGCGGACGGGTTTTTCTGGAGACCCAGTACTTC; CDR3aa: CASSGRVFLETQYF